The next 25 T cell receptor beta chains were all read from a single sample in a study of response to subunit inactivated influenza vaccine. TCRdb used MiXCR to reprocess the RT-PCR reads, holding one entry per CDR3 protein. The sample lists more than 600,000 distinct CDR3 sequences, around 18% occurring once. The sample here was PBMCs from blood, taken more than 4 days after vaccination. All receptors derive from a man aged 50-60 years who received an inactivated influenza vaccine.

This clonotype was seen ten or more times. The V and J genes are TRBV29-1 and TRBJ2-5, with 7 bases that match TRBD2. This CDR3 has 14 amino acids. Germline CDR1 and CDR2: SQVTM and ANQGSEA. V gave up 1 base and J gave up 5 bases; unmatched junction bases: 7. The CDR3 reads CSVEGLGGGETQYF. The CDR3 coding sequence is TGCAGCGTTGAAGGTCTCGGGGGAGGGGAGACCCAGTACTTC.

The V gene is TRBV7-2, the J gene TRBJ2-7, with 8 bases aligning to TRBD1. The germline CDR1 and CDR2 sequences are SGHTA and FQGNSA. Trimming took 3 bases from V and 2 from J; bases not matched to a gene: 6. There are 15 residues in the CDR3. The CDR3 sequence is CASSFAGQDTYEQYF. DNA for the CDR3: TGTGCCAGCAGCTTCGCGGGACAGGACACCTACGAGCAGTACTTC.

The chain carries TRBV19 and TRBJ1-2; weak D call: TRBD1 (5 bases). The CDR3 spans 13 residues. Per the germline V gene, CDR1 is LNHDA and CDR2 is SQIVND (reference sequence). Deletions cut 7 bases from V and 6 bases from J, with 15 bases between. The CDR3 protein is CASNRRRDHGYTF. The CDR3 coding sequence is TGTGCCAGTAACCGGCGAAGGGACCATGGCTACACCTTC.

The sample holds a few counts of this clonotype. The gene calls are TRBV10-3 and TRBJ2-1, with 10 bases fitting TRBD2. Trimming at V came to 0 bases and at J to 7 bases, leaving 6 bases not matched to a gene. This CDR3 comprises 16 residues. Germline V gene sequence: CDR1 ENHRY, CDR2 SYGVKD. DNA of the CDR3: TGTGCCATCAGTGAGTCGTCTCTAGCGGGAGCAAATGAGCAGTTCTTC. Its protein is CAISESSLAGANEQFF.

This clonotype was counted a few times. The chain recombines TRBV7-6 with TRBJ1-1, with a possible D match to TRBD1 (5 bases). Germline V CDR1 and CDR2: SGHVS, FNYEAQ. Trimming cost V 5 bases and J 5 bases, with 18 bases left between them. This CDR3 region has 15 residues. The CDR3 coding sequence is TGTGCCAGCAGCCAGGGCCCGCGGGGAAGAACTGAAGCTTTCTTT. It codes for CASSQGPRGRTEAFF.

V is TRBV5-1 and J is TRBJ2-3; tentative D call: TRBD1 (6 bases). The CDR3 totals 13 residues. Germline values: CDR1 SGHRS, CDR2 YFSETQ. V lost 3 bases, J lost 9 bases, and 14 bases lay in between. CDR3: CASSSEGVETQYF. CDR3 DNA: TGCGCCAGCAGCTCAGAGGGGGTAGAGACGCAGTATTTT.

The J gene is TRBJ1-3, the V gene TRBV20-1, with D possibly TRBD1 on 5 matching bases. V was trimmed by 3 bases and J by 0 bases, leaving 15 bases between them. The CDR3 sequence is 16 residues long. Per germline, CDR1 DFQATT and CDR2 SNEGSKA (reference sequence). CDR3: CSASLREGNSGNTIYF. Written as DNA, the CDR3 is TGCAGTGCTAGCCTCCGGGAGGGGAACTCTGGAAACACCATATATTTT.

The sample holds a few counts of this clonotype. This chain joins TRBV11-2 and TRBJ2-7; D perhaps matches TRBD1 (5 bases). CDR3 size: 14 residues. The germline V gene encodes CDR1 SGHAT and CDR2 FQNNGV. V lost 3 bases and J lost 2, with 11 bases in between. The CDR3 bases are TGTGCCAGCAGCTTCGCTGGACACACCTACGAGCAGTACTTC. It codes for CASSFAGHTYEQYF.

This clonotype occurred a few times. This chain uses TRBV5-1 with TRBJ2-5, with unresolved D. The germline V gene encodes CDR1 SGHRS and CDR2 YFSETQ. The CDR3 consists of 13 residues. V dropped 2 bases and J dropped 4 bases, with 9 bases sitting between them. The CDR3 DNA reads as TGCGCCAGCAGCTTCCGGGTCCGAGAGACCCAGTACTTC. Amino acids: CASSFRVRETQYF. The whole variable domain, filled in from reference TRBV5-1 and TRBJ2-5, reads KAGVTQTPRYLIKTRGQQVTLSCSPISGHRSVSWYQQTPGQGLQFLFEYFSETQRNKGNFPGRFSGRQFSNSRSEMNVSTLELGDSALYLCASSFRVRETQYFGPGTRLLVL.

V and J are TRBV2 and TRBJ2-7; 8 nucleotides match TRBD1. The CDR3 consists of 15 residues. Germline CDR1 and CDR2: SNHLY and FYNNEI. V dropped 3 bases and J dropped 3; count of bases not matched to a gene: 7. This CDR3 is CASSDLGQAIYEQYF. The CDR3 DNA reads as TGTGCCAGCAGTGACTTGGGACAGGCGATCTACGAGCAGTACTTC.

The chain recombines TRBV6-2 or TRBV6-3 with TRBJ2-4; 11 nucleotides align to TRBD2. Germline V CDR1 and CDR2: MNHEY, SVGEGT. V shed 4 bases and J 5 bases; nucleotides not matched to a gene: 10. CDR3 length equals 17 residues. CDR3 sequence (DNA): TGTGCCAGCAGTTGGGGACTAGCGGCTATTAGGGAAAACATTCAGTACTTC. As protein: CASSWGLAAIRENIQYF.

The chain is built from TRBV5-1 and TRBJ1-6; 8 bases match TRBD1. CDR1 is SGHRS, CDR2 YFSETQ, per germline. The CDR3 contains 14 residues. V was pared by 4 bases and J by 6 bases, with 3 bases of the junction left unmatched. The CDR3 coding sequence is TGCGCCAGCAGCACGGGACAGGCTAATTCACCCCTCCACTTT. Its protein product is CASSTGQANSPLHF.

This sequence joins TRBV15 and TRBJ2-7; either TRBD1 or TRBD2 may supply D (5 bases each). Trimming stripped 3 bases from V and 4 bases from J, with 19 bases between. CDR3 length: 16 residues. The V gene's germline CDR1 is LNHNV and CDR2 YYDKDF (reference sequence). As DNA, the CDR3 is TGTGCCACCAGCAGGGACCTCGGGACCACGCTGTACGAGCAGTACTTC. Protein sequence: CATSRDLGTTLYEQYF.

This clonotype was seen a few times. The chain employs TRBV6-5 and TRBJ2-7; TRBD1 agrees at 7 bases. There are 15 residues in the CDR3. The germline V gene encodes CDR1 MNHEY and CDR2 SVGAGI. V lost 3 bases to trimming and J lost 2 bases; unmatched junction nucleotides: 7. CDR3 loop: CASSYLDRNTYEQYF. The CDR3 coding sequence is TGTGCCAGCAGTTATTTGGACAGGAACACCTACGAGCAGTACTTC.

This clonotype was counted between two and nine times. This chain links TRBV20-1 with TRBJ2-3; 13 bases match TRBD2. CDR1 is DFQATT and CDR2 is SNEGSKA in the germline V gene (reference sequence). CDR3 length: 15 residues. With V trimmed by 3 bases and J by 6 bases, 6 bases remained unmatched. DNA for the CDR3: TGCAGTGCTAGTAGGGGACTAGCGGGGAGGGATACGCAGTATTTT. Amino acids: CSASRGLAGRDTQYF.

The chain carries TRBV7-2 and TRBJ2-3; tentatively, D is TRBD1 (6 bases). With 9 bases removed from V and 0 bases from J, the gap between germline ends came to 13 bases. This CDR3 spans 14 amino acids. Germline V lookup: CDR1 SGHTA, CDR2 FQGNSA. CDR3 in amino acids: CASRGTTSTDTQYF. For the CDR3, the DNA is TGTGCCAGTAGGGGGACAACTAGCACAGATACGCAGTATTTT.

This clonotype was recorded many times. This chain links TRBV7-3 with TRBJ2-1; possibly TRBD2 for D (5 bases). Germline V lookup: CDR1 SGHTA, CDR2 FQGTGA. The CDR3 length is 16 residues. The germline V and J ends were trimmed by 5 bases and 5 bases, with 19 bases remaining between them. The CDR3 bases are TGTGCCAGCAGCATGGAACTAGTTACTCAGAACAATGAGCAGTTCTTC. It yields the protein CASSMELVTQNNEQFF.

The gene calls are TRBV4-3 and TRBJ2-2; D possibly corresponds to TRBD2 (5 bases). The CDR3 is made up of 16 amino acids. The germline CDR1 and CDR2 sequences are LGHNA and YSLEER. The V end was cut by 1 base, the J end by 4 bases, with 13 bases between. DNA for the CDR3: TGCGCCAGCAGCCAAGTAACGCTAGCACCCACCGGGGAGCTGTTTTTT. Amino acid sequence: CASSQVTLAPTGELFF.

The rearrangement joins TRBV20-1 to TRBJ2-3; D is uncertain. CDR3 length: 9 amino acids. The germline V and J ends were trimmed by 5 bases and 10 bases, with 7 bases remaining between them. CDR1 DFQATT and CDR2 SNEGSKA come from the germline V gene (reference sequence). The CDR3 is CSAAPPQYF. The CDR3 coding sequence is TGCAGTGCTGCCCCCCCGCAGTATTTT.

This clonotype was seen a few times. The CDR3 spells CASGQRGYSYNEQFF. The DNA for the CDR3 is TGTGCCAGCGGCCAGCGCGGGTACTCCTACAATGAGCAGTTCTTC. J is TRBJ2-1 and V is TRBV7-2, with D perhaps matching TRBD2 (5 bases). Looked up from germline, CDR1 is SGHTA and CDR2 is FQGNSA. The V gene lost 8 bases and the J gene lost 0 bases, with 14 bases spanning the gap. There are 15 residues in the CDR3. The full variable domain, with the rest looked up from reference TRBV7-2 and TRBJ2-1, is GAGVSQSPSNKVTEKGKDVELRCDPISGHTALYWYRQSLGQGLEFLIYFQGNSAPDKSGLPSDRFSAERTGGSVSTLTIQRTQQEDSAVYLCASGQRGYSYNEQFFGPGTRLTVL.

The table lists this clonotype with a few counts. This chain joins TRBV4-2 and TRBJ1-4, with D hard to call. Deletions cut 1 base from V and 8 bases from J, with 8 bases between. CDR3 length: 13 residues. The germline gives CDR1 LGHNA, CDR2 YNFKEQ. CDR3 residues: CASSQGGLEKLFF. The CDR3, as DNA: TGTGCCAGCAGCCAAGGAGGTTTAGAAAAACTGTTTTTT.

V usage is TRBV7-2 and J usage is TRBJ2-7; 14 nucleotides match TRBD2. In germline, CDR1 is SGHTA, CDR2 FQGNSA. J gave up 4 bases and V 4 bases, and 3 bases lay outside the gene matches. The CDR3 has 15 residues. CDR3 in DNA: TGTGCCAGCAGCTGGACTAGCGGGAGGCGGTACGAGCAGTACTTC. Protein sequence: CASSWTSGRRYEQYF. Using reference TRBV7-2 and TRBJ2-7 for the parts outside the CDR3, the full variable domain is GAGVSQSPSNKVTEKGKDVELRCDPISGHTALYWYRQSLGQGLEFLIYFQGNSAPDKSGLPSDRFSAERTGGSVSTLTIQRTQQEDSAVYLCASSWTSGRRYEQYFGPGTRLTVT.

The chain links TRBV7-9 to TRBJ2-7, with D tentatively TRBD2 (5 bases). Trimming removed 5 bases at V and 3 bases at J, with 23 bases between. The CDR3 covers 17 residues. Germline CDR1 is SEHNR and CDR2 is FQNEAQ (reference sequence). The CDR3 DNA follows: TGTGCCAGCAGCGGAAGAGGCCGGGGTAAGGGAATCTACGAGCAGTACTTC. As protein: CASSGRGRGKGIYEQYF.

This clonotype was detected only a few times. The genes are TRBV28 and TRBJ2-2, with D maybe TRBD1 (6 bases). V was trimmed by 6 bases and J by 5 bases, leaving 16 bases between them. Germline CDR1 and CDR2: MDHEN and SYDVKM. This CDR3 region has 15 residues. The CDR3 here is CASSPTGRGTGELFF. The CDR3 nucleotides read TGTGCCAGCAGCCCGACAGGAAGAGGGACCGGGGAGCTGTTTTTT. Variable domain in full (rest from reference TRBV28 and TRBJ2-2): DVKVTQSSRYLVKRTGEKVFLECVQDMDHENMFWYRQDPGLGLRLIYFSYDVKMKEKGDIPEGYSVSREKKERFSLILESASTNQTSMYLCASSPTGRGTGELFFGEGSRLTVL.

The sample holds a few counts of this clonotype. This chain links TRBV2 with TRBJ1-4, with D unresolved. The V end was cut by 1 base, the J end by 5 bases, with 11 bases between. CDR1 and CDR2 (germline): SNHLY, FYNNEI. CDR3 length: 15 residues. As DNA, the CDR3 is TGTGCCAGCAGTGAAGTTTGGACGGGAAATGAAAAACTGTTTTTT. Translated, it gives CASSEVWTGNEKLFF. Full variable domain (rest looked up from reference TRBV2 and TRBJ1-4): EPEVTQTPSHQVTQMGQEVILRCVPISNHLYFYWYRQILGQKVEFLVSFYNNEISEKSEIFDDQFSVERPDGSNFTLKIRSTKLEDSAMYFCASSEVWTGNEKLFFGSGTQLSVL.